This record concerns one T cell receptor beta chain sequence. The data were obtained in a study of blood T cell repertoires in COVID-19. In the study overall: T cells, B-cell-depleted T cells, or PBMCs supplied cDNA or gDNA.

In the original workflow: Reference gene primer amplification gave nucleated cell count estimates. TCRdb keeps only in-frame clones here, not all; method: immunoSEQ multiplex PCR. V and J calls and clone size come straight from that table; D and trimming were deduced from the DNA. Here the sample spans about 70,000 clones, 75% to 85% being singletons. Between the trimmed V and J ends, which lost 8 bases and 0 bases, there was a span of 17 bases. Germline V gives CDR1 MDHEN, CDR2 SYDVKM. CDR3 length: 17 amino acids. The chain employs TRBV28 and TRBJ2-6; maybe TRBD2 (5 bases). Material: peripheral blood. The sequence was obtained from a man aged 65 to 85 who had recovered from COVID-19. CDR3 residues: CASRAPTGNSGANVLTF. CDR3 nucleotide sequence: TGTGCCAGCCGCGCCCCCACGGGGAACTCTGGGGCCAACGTCCTGACTTTC.